This TCR beta chain originates from a study of CD8+CD57+ T cells in acquired aplastic anemia. Study overall: DNA from sorted CD4+ and CD8+ cells averaged roughly 3.2 ug. There were roughly 9.8 million reads, on average, for CD4+ cells from healthy donors. Whole-study findings and limits: In common between the patients and the controls were approximately 30 CD8+ CDR3 sequences. Controls did not differ significantly from patients in CD8+ Simpson's diversity.

Germline loops: CDR1 DFQATT, CDR2 SNEGSKA (reference sequence). This CDR3 region has 16 residues. V lost 3 bases and J lost 0, with 15 bases in between. For CDR3 and TCR beta VDJ profiling, genomic DNA was the template used. TCRdb independently ran MiXCR on the reads; one entry per CDR3 protein. The sample includes about 420,000 distinct CDR3 sequences, 65% to 75% of them seen just once. This clonotype was recorded at least ten times. The target antigen is unknown. This chain connects TRBV20-1 to TRBJ1-5; D not certain. The sequencing sample was made of sorted CD4+, CD8+, or CD8+CD57+ T cells (not recorded which) from PBMCs. This receptor was taken from a human donor in good health, serving as a control. Here the CDR3 reads CSASRRVEYSNQPQHF. DNA for the CDR3: TGCAGTGCTAGTCGTAGGGTGGAATATAGCAATCAGCCCCAGCATTTT.